The clone carrying this T cell receptor beta chain occurred a few times. Healthy HIV-negative adults without recent acute infections or vaccinations served as donors. Germline V CDR1 and CDR2: SGHRS, YFSETQ. V was cut by 2 bases and J by 2 bases, with 10 bases left in between. The CDR3 extends over 14 amino acids. The assay was immunoSEQ multiplex PCR, and TCRdb's table has in-frame clones only and misses some. The sample gives roughly 2,300,000 clones, 80% to 95% of which show up once; around 0.4% is in the top ten. The data were obtained in a study of shared clonotypes between healthy human individuals. Study-level information: Per donor, three plates held CD4 naive cells, three held CD4 memory, two held CD8 naive and one held CD8 memory.

V is TRBV5-1 and J is TRBJ2-5, with a tentative D call TRBD1 (7 bases). The receptor was derived from a man between 18 and 29 years old in good health. Some clones in this sample may be carry-over from other donors' samples. Material: naive CD4+ T cells from PBMCs. The sample's subset: CD45RA+ positively selected. In DNA, the CDR3 is TGCGCCAGCAGCTTCCAGGGGGGTCAAGAGACCCAGTACTTC. Translated: CASSFQGGQETQYF. The entire variable domain, with the rest obtained from reference TRBV5-1 and TRBJ2-5, is as follows: KAGVTQTPRYLIKTRGQQVTLSCSPISGHRSVSWYQQTPGQGLQFLFEYFSETQRNKGNFPGRFSGRQFSNSRSEMNVSTLELGDSALYLCASSFQGGQETQYFGPGTRLLVL.